This T cell receptor (beta chain) emerged from a study of T cell responses to AZD1222 COVID-19 vaccine (dated by TCRdb to the early 2020s). About the study as a whole: AZD1222 recipients whose second dose came at about 4 weeks and those whose second dose came at about 12 weeks were combined into one group, since spike-specific TCR depth and breadth did not differ between the two schedules. A total of 230 or so trial participants underwent TCR sequencing, of whom nearly 210 received two doses of AZD1222 and around 25 received two doses of the MenACWY control vaccine. Trial participants were enrolled into age subgroups of 18-55, 56-69 and 70-plus years, which contained approximately 150, 28 and 58 TCR-sequenced participants, respectively. The full study reports these points: CD4 TCRs associated with the vaccine covered the entire spike protein, and the dominant responses were in regions 160-218 and 743-854. The 56-69-year group was small, and its depth increase did not reach significance, likely because of low power. A significant rise in spike-specific TCR breadth and depth was observed after two AZD1222 doses relative to day 0 and relative to MenACWY recipients. Because no day 14 peak-response samples were available, the repertoires could be characterized only after the peak T cell response. Participants were mostly white British and included more females than males, and it was suggested by the authors that clonal diversity may have been underestimated. Conclusions about previously exposed vaccinees are limited, since just 6 or 7 AZD1222 recipients were seropositive for SARS-CoV-2 at baseline. Reportedly, almost half of the unique spike-specific TCRs recognized epitopes lying outside the regions that are mutated in the B.1.351 and B.1.1.7 variants.

Read against the paper, the sample's time point label means: baseline before first vaccination. Vaccinee samples were obtained from the UK trials COV001 and COV002, which included a single-blind randomized controlled phase 2/3 trial of AZD1222 (ChAdOx1 nCoV-19) in healthy adults. Trial participant PBMC samples were collected at day 0 and day 28 after the second dose for TCRbeta chain sequencing. For CDR1 and CDR2, the germline V gene lists SNHLY and FYNNEI. From cysteine to phenylalanine, the CDR3 is 15 amino acids long. Of all the DNA, just the CDR3 is kept, 45 bases in frame from base 1. The CDR3 regions of human TCRbeta chains were subjected to immunosequencing. The study's processing was this. Repertoire TCRs were checked for matches against a reference library of SARS-CoV-2-specific TCRs that had been generated using the MIRA antigen-specificity platform. Breadth meant the fraction of unique TCRs that were SARS-CoV-2-associated, whereas depth meant the fraction of total T cells that were SARS-CoV-2-associated. Using the MIRA data, each spike-specific TCR was assigned both to the spike region to which the TCR was reactive and to a CD4 or CD8 class. Log10-transformed breadth and depth values were compared by one-way ANOVA with Sidak's multiple comparisons tests. Here the immuneACCESS table is served through TCRdb, limited to in-frame sequences with V and J called. Missing clones are a known gap in these copies; in checked studies unresolved V genes cover under half, and the rest lacks a known reason. The V and J calls and clone size were taken over from that table, and D and trimming were inferred from the DNA. The sample has 140,000 to 150,000 clones on record, just under 95% of them singletons. The ten largest clones represent over 1.5% of the sample.

As concerns this clone: The antigen it binds to is not known. No clone much larger than this one lies a single base away; base qualities are absent.

This clonotype was sampled from an adult in good health. This sequence uses TRBV2 and TRBJ2-3, and TRBD2 may be the D gene, going by 5 matching bases. The material was peripheral blood, obtained on day 0 of AZD1222 vaccination. This receptor has the CDR3 CAIVRGLIRTDTQYF. The bases read TGTGCTATTGTTAGAGGGCTGATACGCACAGATACGCAGTATTTT. Full variable domain (CDR3 extended with the reference TRBV2 and TRBJ2-3 proteins): EPEVTQTPSHQVTQMGQEVILRCVPISNHLYFYWYRQILGQKVEFLVSFYNNEISEKSEIFDDQFSVERPDGSNFTLKIRSTKLEDSAMYFCAIVRGLIRTDTQYFGPGTRLTVL.